This entry describes one T cell receptor (beta chain). The antigen remains undetermined. The second PCR ran roughly 7 to 11 cycles with a sample-barcoded 5' primer and J-beta primers. Each CDR3 protein is one row after TCRdb ran MiXCR on the 5' RACE reads. This sample has some 700,000 distinct CDR3 sequences, with approximately 43% found just once. Germline loops: CDR1 MNHEY, CDR2 SVGEGT. The trim removed 6 bases at V and 4 bases at J, leaving 12 bases unmatched. The CDR3 has 17 residues. The sample comes from a study of blood T cells in healthy people across ages. Study in general: The template switching approach captured approximately one barcoded beta molecule for every two T cells. General study results and limits: Both naive CD4+ cell counts and diversity were greater in long-lived donors than in aged donors. Naive T cell percentage by flow cytometry tracked strongly with beta diversity.

It was approximately 9 milliliters of peripheral blood that were drawn from each donor. This receptor was obtained from a woman aged 60 to 75 in good health. The sample taken for sequencing was blood. The chain carries TRBV6-2 or TRBV6-3 and TRBJ2-1; 10 bases are shared with TRBD1. CDR3 sequence reads: CASRDATGGRGYNEQFF. As DNA, the CDR3 is TGTGCCAGCAGGGACGCGACAGGGGGCAGGGGATACAATGAGCAGTTCTTC.